A single sample is the source of the 25 T cell receptor beta chains below, sequenced in a study of cytomegalovirus exposure and HLA in healthy donors. PCR employed 60 Vbeta and 13 Jbeta primers. The table came from immunoSEQ multiplex PCR; TCRdb's copy has only in-frame clones and leaves some out. The sample includes nearly 300,000 clones, roughly 88% of them seen just once. What was sequenced was PBMCs. The source of these receptors is a man aged 40-50 years in good health and CMV-seropositive.

The gene calls are TRBV18 and TRBJ1-4, with a weak D call TRBD1 (5 bases). The CDR3 loop spans 14 amino acids. Germline V gives CDR1 KGHSH, CDR2 LQKENI. V was cut by 3 bases and J by 8 bases, with 13 bases left in between. The CDR3 DNA reads TGTGCCAGCTCACCTGCCAGGGTTTTCGAAAAACTGTTTTTT. It specifies CASSPARVFEKLFF.

The chain links TRBV2 to TRBJ1-4, with 10 bases aligning to TRBD1. Per the germline V gene, CDR1 is SNHLY and CDR2 is FYNNEI. V trimming: 6 bases; J trimming: 7 bases; junction bases outside the gene matches: 8. This CDR3 comprises 15 residues. The CDR3 nucleotides read TGTGCCAGCAGGCACCCCGGGGACAGGGGTGAAAAACTGTTTTTT. Translated: CASRHPGDRGEKLFF. Using reference TRBV2 and TRBJ1-4 for the parts outside the CDR3, the full variable domain is EPEVTQTPSHQVTQMGQEVILRCVPISNHLYFYWYRQILGQKVEFLVSFYNNEISEKSEIFDDQFSVERPDGSNFTLKIRSTKLEDSAMYFCASRHPGDRGEKLFFGSGTQLSVL.

The rearrangement joins TRBV19 to TRBJ1-1, with D perhaps matching TRBD1 (6 bases). The germline V gene encodes CDR1 LNHDA and CDR2 SQIVND (reference sequence). The CDR3 consists of 13 residues. The V and J ends lost 2 bases and 6 bases respectively, with 10 bases between them. The CDR3 bases are TGTGCCAGTAGTATAATGGGGGCTGCTGAAGCTTTCTTT. The encoded protein is CASSIMGAAEAFF. The entire variable domain, with the rest obtained from reference TRBV19 and TRBJ1-1, is as follows: DGGITQSPKYLFRKEGQNVTLSCEQNLNHDAMYWYRQDPGQGLRLIYYSQIVNDFQKGDIAEGYSVSREKKESFPLTVTSAQKNPTAFYLCASSIMGAAEAFFGQGTRLTVV.

Worth noting for this clone: An end of the junction does not agree with germline; a read error may underlie this. The V gene is TRBV7-9, the J gene TRBJ1-1, with D possibly being TRBD1 (6 bases). CDR3 length: 11 residues. Germline assignment: CDR1 SEHNR and CDR2 FQNEAQ (reference sequence). The CDR3 protein is CSSSGQREAFF. The CDR3 region has the DNA TGTTCCAGCAGCGGACAGCGTGAAGCTTTCTTT.

The V and J genes are TRBV7-9 and TRBJ1-2, with TRBD1 identical over 9 bases. Germline CDR1 reads SEHNR; CDR2 reads FQNEAQ (reference sequence). Trimming took 5 bases from V and 4 from J; bases not matched to a gene: 8. This CDR3 contains 15 residues. The CDR3: CASSGTGGLLYGYTF. CDR3 in DNA: TGTGCCAGCAGCGGTACAGGGGGCCTTCTCTATGGCTACACCTTC.

The chain employs TRBV28 and TRBJ2-7; D not certain. This CDR3 has 13 amino acids. The V end lost 2 bases, the J end lost 3 bases, and 8 bases lay between the germline ends. The germline CDR1 and CDR2 sequences are MDHEN and SYDVKM. The CDR3 region is CASSLALDYEQYF. Here the CDR3 DNA reads TGTGCCAGCAGTTTAGCGCTAGACTACGAGCAGTACTTC.

The rearrangement uses TRBV23-1 and TRBJ1-2; unclear D gene. TRBV23-1 falls under the ORF class, with uncertain function. The CDR3 loop spans 15 amino acids. Trimming cost V 1 base and J 6 bases, with 15 bases left between them. CDR3 amino acids: CASSQYVPHSDGYTF. DNA for the CDR3: TGCGCCAGCAGTCAATACGTCCCGCACTCGGATGGCTACACCTTC.

V and J are TRBV18 and TRBJ2-2, with D unclear. This CDR3 region has 15 residues. Trimming took 6 bases from V and 2 from J, leaving 13 bases between them. The germline gives CDR1 KGHSH, CDR2 LQKENI. The CDR3 DNA sequence: TGTGCCAGCTCCCGAGCCCGGAGCAACACCGGGGAGCTGTTTTTT. Translation: CASSRARSNTGELFF.

The CDR3 DNA is TGTGCCAGCAGCCAAGAGGGCGGGAGGCCAGGCACAGATACGCAGTATTTT. Translated, it gives CASSQEGGRPGTDTQYF. J is TRBJ2-3 and V is TRBV4-2, with 8 nucleotides matching TRBD2. In germline, CDR1 is LGHNA, CDR2 YNFKEQ. This CDR3 spans 17 amino acids. The V and J ends lost 0 bases and 1 base, in that order; junction bases with no gene match: 6.

V gene TRBV6-5 combines with J gene TRBJ1-2; no reliable D call. Trimming cost V 2 bases and J 7 bases, with 8 bases left between them. The CDR3 is 12 residues long. Looked up from germline, CDR1 is MNHEY and CDR2 is SVGAGI. CDR3: CASSYGGFGYTF. As DNA, the CDR3 is TGTGCCAGCAGTTACGGCGGCTTTGGCTACACCTTC.

The V gene is TRBV7-8, the J gene TRBJ1-5, with 7 bases matching TRBD1. In germline, CDR1 is SGHVS, CDR2 FQNEAQ. There are 13 residues in the CDR3. The J segment lost 7 bases and the V segment lost 5 bases, leaving 5 bases of the junction unmatched. The CDR3 DNA reads TGTGCCAGCAGCCGGACAGGTTCGCAGCCCCAGCATTTT. Amino acids: CASSRTGSQPQHF. The full variable domain, rest sourced from reference TRBV7-8 and TRBJ1-5, is GAGVSQSPRYKVAKRGQDVALRCDPISGHVSLFWYQQALGQGPEFLTYFQNEAQLDKSGLPSDRFFAERPEGSVSTLKIQRTQQEDSAVYLCASSRTGSQPQHFGDGTRLSIL.

This chain connects TRBV11-2 to TRBJ2-7; 13 bases align to TRBD2. V was pared by 5 bases and J by 5 bases, with 6 bases of the junction left unmatched. The V gene's germline CDR1 is SGHAT and CDR2 FQNNGV. The CDR3 spans 15 residues. The CDR3 DNA is TGTGCCAGCAGCATTGGAGGACTAGCGGGGGACGAGCAGTACTTC. Protein sequence: CASSIGGLAGDEQYF.

The chain combines TRBV28 with TRBJ1-2; 9 positions match TRBD1. The CDR3 runs to 13 residues. The V gene's germline CDR1 is MDHEN and CDR2 SYDVKM. Trimming at V came to 3 bases and at J to 7 bases, leaving 3 bases not matched to a gene. The CDR3 spells CASSFGDRAGYTF. Here the CDR3 DNA reads TGTGCCAGCAGTTTTGGGGACAGGGCTGGCTACACCTTC.

This clone was observed a single time. CDR3 nucleotides: TGTGCCACCGTCAGACAGCTTAATGAAAAACTGTTTTTT. The encoded protein is CATVRQLNEKLFF. This chain connects TRBV15 to TRBJ1-4; TRBD1 might be the D (5 bases). This CDR3 comprises 13 residues. The V gene lost 8 bases and the J gene lost 4 bases, with 11 bases spanning the gap. Looked up from germline, CDR1 is LNHNV and CDR2 is YYDKDF (reference sequence).

This chain connects TRBV9 to TRBJ2-5, with D maybe TRBD2 (7 bases). CDR1 and CDR2 from the germline V gene are SGDLS and YYNGEE. Trimming cost V 0 bases and J 3 bases, with 12 bases left between them. This CDR3 region has 15 residues. Here the CDR3 reads CASSVGTGREETQYF. CDR3 bases: TGTGCCAGCAGCGTAGGTACAGGGAGGGAAGAGACCCAGTACTTC.

This clone was found once. The CDR3 DNA reads TGTGCCAGCAGTCCCCCGGGAGGTGATGCTTTCTTT. Translating it yields CASSPPGGDAFF. The chain links TRBV27 to TRBJ1-1; unclear D gene. Germline V gene lookup returns CDR1 MNHEY and CDR2 SMNVEV (reference sequence). The CDR3 sequence is 12 residues long. V lost 5 bases to trimming and J lost 11 bases, with 15 bases between them.

V usage is TRBV7-8 and J usage is TRBJ1-1; D unclear. CDR1 and CDR2 from the germline V gene are SGHVS and FQNEAQ. This CDR3 is built from 13 residues. The V end was cut by 8 bases, the J end by 0 bases, with 10 bases between. The CDR3 nucleotides are TGTGCCAGCTCCCTATTTATGAACACTGAAGCTTTCTTT. This gives the protein CASSLFMNTEAFF. The full variable domain, with the rest looked up from reference TRBV7-8 and TRBJ1-1, is GAGVSQSPRYKVAKRGQDVALRCDPISGHVSLFWYQQALGQGPEFLTYFQNEAQLDKSGLPSDRFFAERPEGSVSTLKIQRTQQEDSAVYLCASSLFMNTEAFFGQGTRLTVV.

The sample holds one count of this clone. The chain combines TRBV19 with TRBJ2-2; 11 nucleotides match TRBD2. V trimming: 5 bases; J trimming: 0 bases; junction bases outside the gene matches: 8. CDR1 is LNHDA, CDR2 SQIVND, per germline (reference sequence). This CDR3 contains 18 residues. This chain's CDR3 is CASSSILAGEANTGELFF. The CDR3 coding sequence is TGTGCCAGTAGTTCTATACTAGCGGGAGAAGCGAACACCGGGGAGCTGTTTTTT.

The chain uses TRBV5-6 and TRBJ2-1, with 13 bases fitting TRBD2. V shed 4 bases, J shed 8 bases, and the junction held 6 bases outside the gene matches. Germline CDR1 SGHDT, CDR2 YYEEEE. The length of the CDR3 is 15 residues. The CDR3 loop is CASSPWTSGSHEQFF. The CDR3 DNA is TGTGCCAGCAGCCCATGGACTAGCGGGAGCCATGAGCAGTTCTTC.

This clone was seen a single time. The chain combines TRBV7-2 with TRBJ1-1; TRBD1 is a possible D gene (5 bases). CDR1 and CDR2 from the germline V gene are SGHTA and FQGNSA. V dropped 2 bases and J dropped 4 bases, with 11 bases sitting between them. CDR3 length: 14 amino acids. This chain's CDR3 is CASSLMSRATEAFF. The CDR3 DNA reads TGTGCCAGCAGCTTAATGTCCAGGGCCACTGAAGCTTTCTTT.

This chain connects TRBV27 to TRBJ1-1; no definite D call. Trimming stripped 5 bases from V and 3 bases from J, with 16 bases between. Germline loops: CDR1 MNHEY, CDR2 SMNVEV (reference sequence). This CDR3 is 15 amino acids long. CDR3 coding DNA: TGTGCCAGCAGTGCGAGGCGGGGAGGGTACACTGAAGCTTTCTTT. Translated: CASSARRGGYTEAFF.

This chain connects TRBV28 to TRBJ2-7; TRBD1 matches 7 bases. The V segment lost 1 base and the J segment 6 bases; nucleotides outside the gene matches: 6. The CDR3 spans 14 residues. Looked up from germline, CDR1 is MDHEN and CDR2 is SYDVKM. The CDR3 reads CASSLSIQGSEQYF. CDR3 DNA sequence: TGTGCCAGCAGTTTATCCATACAGGGGAGCGAGCAGTACTTC.

V gene TRBV25-1 combines with J gene TRBJ2-7; 9 positions match TRBD1. The V segment lost 8 bases and the J segment 5 bases; nucleotides outside the gene matches: 13. This CDR3 has 15 residues. The V gene's germline CDR1 is MGHDK and CDR2 SYGVNS. CDR3 sequence: CASATPGQGKNEQYF. Here the CDR3 DNA reads TGTGCCAGCGCTACGCCGGGACAGGGCAAGAACGAGCAGTACTTC.

This rearrangement joins TRBV6-5 to TRBJ1-1, with TRBD1 identical over 9 bases. V shed 8 bases and J 4 bases; nucleotides not matched to a gene: 5. The V gene's germline CDR1 is MNHEY and CDR2 SVGAGI. The CDR3 is 13 residues long. The CDR3 reads CASSRDRATEAFF. The CDR3 DNA sequence: TGTGCCAGCTCCCGGGACAGGGCCACTGAAGCTTTCTTT.

This chain joins TRBV6-6 and TRBJ2-7, with 8 bases lining up with TRBD1. Unmatched junction bases numbered 10, after V lost 4 bases and J lost 5 bases. The V gene's germline CDR1 is MNHNY and CDR2 SVGAGI (reference sequence). This CDR3 has 15 residues. CDR3 residues: CASSFSSRRGHEQYF. Written as DNA, the CDR3 is TGTGCCAGCAGTTTCTCTTCGCGCAGGGGGCACGAGCAGTACTTC.